Shown below are 16 T cell receptor beta chains from a single sample sequenced in a study of shared clonotypes between healthy human individuals. Assay: immunoSEQ multiplex PCR; the TCRdb copy retains only in-frame clones and omits some. The sample holds roughly 2,300,000 clones, around 92% seen once. The sample consisted of naive CD4+ T cells from PBMCs. Subset reported: CD45RA+ positively selected. These receptors came from a man between 18 and 29 years old in good health. Some clones in this sample may be carry-over from other donors' samples.

The V call is TRBV18, the J call TRBJ2-1; TRBD1 aligns across 8 bases. Germline lookup yields CDR1 KGHSH and CDR2 LQKENI. V was clipped by 0 bases and J by 9 bases; unmatched bases: 4. This CDR3 is built from 14 residues. CDR3: CASSPPGQEGEQFF. The CDR3 DNA reads TGTGCCAGCTCACCACCGGGACAGGAAGGTGAGCAGTTCTTC.

The chain couples TRBV14 to TRBJ2-5; D perhaps matches TRBD2 (6 bases). This CDR3 contains 15 residues. V was clipped by 0 bases and J by 4 bases, with 12 bases between them. CDR1 is SGHDN, CDR2 FVKESK, per germline. CDR3 sequence reads: CASSQDQWRGETQYF. The CDR3 nucleotides read TGTGCCAGCAGCCAAGATCAATGGAGGGGAGAGACCCAGTACTTC.

This rearrangement joins TRBV19 to TRBJ2-1; D unclear. The germline CDR1 and CDR2 sequences are LNHDA and SQIVND (reference sequence). The V and J ends lost 3 bases and 1 base respectively, with 13 bases between them. CDR3 length: 16 amino acids. CDR3 sequence reads: CASSIDGRISYNEQFF. The CDR3 DNA reads TGTGCCAGTAGTATCGACGGGCGGATATCCTACAATGAGCAGTTCTTC.

This clone was picked up one time. The genes are TRBV5-6 and TRBJ2-7; maybe TRBD2 (6 bases). The length of the CDR3 is 16 residues. With 0 bases removed from V and 6 bases from J, the gap between germline ends came to 19 bases. Looked up from germline, CDR1 is SGHDT and CDR2 is YYEEEE. CDR3 loop: CASSLGLGRRDGEQYF. The CDR3 DNA reads as TGTGCCAGCAGCTTGGGCTTGGGGCGGAGGGACGGCGAGCAGTACTTC.

The chain employs TRBV15 and TRBJ2-1; D is possibly TRBD2 (5 bases). With 3 bases removed from V and 9 bases from J, the gap between germline ends came to 18 bases. Germline assignment: CDR1 LNHNV and CDR2 YYDKDF (reference sequence). This CDR3 has 15 amino acids. CDR3 sequence (DNA): TGTGCCACCAGCAGCCGGGCAGGAGGTTTCCCTGAGCAGTTCTTC. This translates into CATSSRAGGFPEQFF.

The chain couples TRBV29-1 to TRBJ2-2, with 11 positions matching TRBD2. The CDR3 runs 14 residues. Trimming at V came to 7 bases and at J to 6 bases, leaving 7 bases not matched to a gene. Germline V gene data show CDR1 as SQVTM and CDR2 as ANQGSEA. CDR3 bases: TGCAGCGGCCTCACTAGCGGGAGCCCCGGGGAGCTGTTTTTT. This translates into CSGLTSGSPGELFF.

The chain employs TRBV5-1 and TRBJ2-1; no clear D gene. The CDR3 totals 16 residues. V lost 4 bases to trimming and J lost 0 bases, with 14 bases between them. CDR1 is SGHRS and CDR2 is YFSETQ in the germline V gene. In DNA, the CDR3 is TGCGCCAGCAGCCTGGACGGGTCTATCTCCTACAATGAGCAGTTCTTC. As protein: CASSLDGSISYNEQFF.

On this clone itself: Other DNA variants within this sample encode the same CDR3. This rearrangement joins TRBV7-2 to TRBJ1-2, with D unclear. The germline V gene encodes CDR1 SGHTA and CDR2 FQGNSA. CDR3 length equals 13 residues. V was pared by 1 base and J by 3 bases, with 6 bases between. The CDR3 nucleotides read TGTGCCAGCAGCTTAGGGCAGCACTATGGCTACACCTTC. This encodes CASSLGQHYGYTF. Full variable domain (rest looked up from reference TRBV7-2 and TRBJ1-2): GAGVSQSPSNKVTEKGKDVELRCDPISGHTALYWYRQSLGQGLEFLIYFQGNSAPDKSGLPSDRFSAERTGGSVSTLTIQRTQQEDSAVYLCASSLGQHYGYTFGSGTRLTVV.

The V gene is TRBV19, the J gene TRBJ2-7; 9 positions match TRBD1. The CDR3 loop spans 15 amino acids. CDR1 LNHDA and CDR2 SQIVND come from the germline V gene (reference sequence). V dropped 0 bases and J dropped 2; count of bases not matched to a gene: 2. For the CDR3, the DNA is TGTGCCAGTAGTATAGACGGGACAGGGACCTACGAGCAGTACTTC. It specifies CASSIDGTGTYEQYF.

The V call is TRBV7-2, the J call TRBJ2-7; 13 nucleotides agree with TRBD2. The CDR3 sequence is 15 residues long. Trimming at V came to 5 bases and at J to 5 bases, leaving 6 bases not matched to a gene. Germline values: CDR1 SGHTA, CDR2 FQGNSA. The CDR3 loop reads CASSPLGLAGDEQYF. In DNA, the CDR3 is TGTGCCAGCAGCCCTCTCGGACTAGCGGGGGACGAGCAGTACTTC.

This chain joins TRBV5-1 and TRBJ2-2, with D possibly TRBD2 on 6 matching bases. This CDR3 contains 22 residues. Germline loops: CDR1 SGHRS, CDR2 YFSETQ. The ends were cut back, 0 bases at V and 3 bases at J, with 30 bases in the middle. As DNA, the CDR3 is TGCGCCAGCAGCTTGGTAGGCAACCCCCCTTCGTCGCGGGGATACTACACCGGGGAGCTGTTTTTT. It is translated as CASSLVGNPPSSRGYYTGELFF.

V and J are TRBV4-2 and TRBJ1-1; D might be TRBD1 (6 bases). Trimming removed 0 bases from V and 3 bases from J, with 14 bases in between. The CDR3 sequence is 16 residues long. The germline V gene has CDR1 LGHNA and CDR2 YNFKEQ. The CDR3 coding sequence is TGTGCCAGCAGCCAAGATAGGGGGGGCTGGGACACTGAAGCTTTCTTT. It is translated as CASSQDRGGWDTEAFF.

The chain is built from TRBV15 and TRBJ2-3; 14 nucleotides match TRBD2. CDR3 size: 16 residues. Germline V gene data show CDR1 as LNHNV and CDR2 as YYDKDF (reference sequence). V was pared by 3 bases and J by 9 bases, with 8 bases of the junction left unmatched. The CDR3 spells CATSRAGTSGRATQYF. As DNA, the CDR3 is TGTGCCACCAGCAGGGCCGGGACTAGCGGGAGAGCGACGCAGTATTTT.

The rearrangement joins TRBV28 to TRBJ2-7; TRBD2 matches at 7 bases. The CDR3 has 18 amino acids. The germline CDR1 and CDR2 sequences are MDHEN and SYDVKM. The trim removed 7 bases at V and 0 bases at J, leaving 18 bases unmatched. The CDR3 coding sequence is TGTGCCAGCATTTGGGTCTTTGGCGGGAGAGGCCTCTCCTACGAGCAGTACTTC. Translation: CASIWVFGGRGLSYEQYF.

The chain recombines TRBV9 with TRBJ2-2, with D maybe TRBD1 (6 bases). V was shortened by 4 bases and J by 3 bases, with 10 bases between the two germline ends. The germline V gene has CDR1 SGDLS and CDR2 YYNGEE. This CDR3 is 14 amino acids long. CDR3 in DNA: TGTGCCAGCAGCCGGACAGCCGACACCGGGGAGCTGTTTTTT. Amino acid sequence: CASSRTADTGELFF.

The rearrangement uses TRBV2 and TRBJ1-5; D possibly corresponds to TRBD1 (5 bases). The V and J ends lost 2 bases and 2 bases respectively, with 7 bases between them. Germline V gives CDR1 SNHLY, CDR2 FYNNEI. This CDR3 comprises 14 residues. The CDR3 protein is CASSESGRNQPQHF. CDR3 coding DNA: TGTGCCAGCAGTGAATCAGGGCGCAATCAGCCCCAGCATTTT.